A single sample gave rise to the 9 T cell receptor beta chains below, sequenced in a study of T cell responses to AZD1222 COVID-19 vaccine. Method: immunoSEQ multiplex PCR; TCRdb's copy keeps in-frame clones and lacks some. The sample records more than 150,000 clones, 85% to 95% being singletons. The source was peripheral blood, collected 28 days after the second AZD1222 dose. These receptors originate from an adult who received the AZD1222 COVID-19 vaccine.

The chain is built from TRBV19 and TRBJ1-5, with D perhaps matching TRBD1 (6 bases). Germline V lookup: CDR1 LNHDA, CDR2 SQIVND (reference sequence). The CDR3 is 14 residues long. The V end was cut by 4 bases, the J end by 6 bases, with 13 bases between. Here the CDR3 DNA reads TGTGCCAGTAGTAGCCTACAGGGAGGTCAGCCCCAGCATTTT. Translation gives CASSSLQGGQPQHF.

J is TRBJ1-2 and V is TRBV5-4; D is undetermined. Trimming stripped 1 base from V and 6 bases from J, with 7 bases between. The germline V gene has CDR1 SGHNT and CDR2 YYREEE (reference sequence). The CDR3 is 12 residues long. In nucleotides, the CDR3 is TGTGCCAGCAGCTTGAACTTGGATGGCTACACCTTC. It encodes CASSLNLDGYTF.

V is TRBV5-1 and J is TRBJ1-1; tentatively, D is TRBD1 (5 bases). Germline V lookup: CDR1 SGHRS, CDR2 YFSETQ. The CDR3 spans 15 residues. V was shortened by 0 bases and J by 0 bases, with 9 bases between the two germline ends. For the CDR3, the DNA is TGCGCCAGCAGCTTGGTAGGGGCTATGAACACTGAAGCTTTCTTT. Protein sequence: CASSLVGAMNTEAFF.

This sequence joins TRBV5-4 and TRBJ2-2, with 7 bases fitting TRBD1. This CDR3 is 15 amino acids long. Germline lookup yields CDR1 SGHNT and CDR2 YYREEE (reference sequence). J gave up 1 base and V 3 bases, and 3 bases lay outside the gene matches. CDR3 nucleotide sequence: TGTGCCAGCAGCTCGGGACAGTGGAACACCGGGGAGCTGTTTTTT. It translates to CASSSGQWNTGELFF.

This rearrangement joins TRBV6-2 or TRBV6-3 to TRBJ2-2, with D tentatively TRBD2 (6 bases). CDR1 and CDR2 from the germline V gene are MNHEY and SVGEGT. The CDR3 spans 15 residues. Trimming took 2 bases from V and 4 from J, leaving 11 bases between them. CDR3 nucleotides: TGTGCCAGCAGTTACGCGGGGCCCGCCACCGGGGAGCTGTTTTTT. This translates into CASSYAGPATGELFF.

This chain links TRBV7-9 with TRBJ1-2; 9 bases match TRBD1. Germline V gives CDR1 SEHNR, CDR2 FQNEAQ (reference sequence). This CDR3 spans 14 amino acids. Trimming at V came to 7 bases and at J to 1 base, leaving 4 bases not matched to a gene. CDR3 in DNA: TGTGCCAGCACGCCGACAGGGGGTAACTATGGCTACACCTTC. Its translation is CASTPTGGNYGYTF.

This sequence joins TRBV28 and TRBJ2-7, with 8 bases that match TRBD1. The CDR3 spans 14 residues. Trimming cost V 6 bases and J 4 bases; bases outside gene matches: 8. Germline assignment: CDR1 MDHEN and CDR2 SYDVKM. CDR3 loop: CASSDGRGPYEQYF. Here the CDR3 DNA reads TGTGCCAGCAGCGACGGCAGGGGGCCTTACGAGCAGTACTTC.

The J gene is TRBJ2-2, the V gene TRBV28; D gene uncertain. Germline CDR1 MDHEN, CDR2 SYDVKM. This CDR3 region has 15 residues. V lost 3 bases to trimming and J lost 4 bases, with 12 bases between them. The CDR3 sequence: CASSLWADSTGELFF. The CDR3 region has the DNA TGTGCCAGCAGTTTGTGGGCGGATAGCACCGGGGAGCTGTTTTTT. The entire variable domain, with the rest obtained from reference TRBV28 and TRBJ2-2, is as follows: DVKVTQSSRYLVKRTGEKVFLECVQDMDHENMFWYRQDPGLGLRLIYFSYDVKMKEKGDIPEGYSVSREKKERFSLILESASTNQTSMYLCASSLWADSTGELFFGEGSRLTVL.

This chain links TRBV7-3 with TRBJ1-2, with 7 bases fitting TRBD1. The V segment lost 5 bases and the J segment 6 bases; nucleotides outside the gene matches: 6. The CDR3 extends over 13 amino acids. Germline V gene data show CDR1 as SGHTA and CDR2 as FQGTGA. CDR3 residues: CASSRQTGDGYTF. The CDR3 DNA is TGTGCCAGCAGCCGCCAAACAGGGGATGGCTACACCTTC.